This TCR beta chain was recorded in a study of PD-L1 blockade in urothelial cancer. About the research overall: Patients' atezolizumab regimen, 1,200 mg intravenously every 3 weeks, began in the mid-2010s. Patients had received 0 to 3 prior chemotherapy regimens.

Pretreatment and on-treatment blood mononuclear cell samples were taken, totaling between 1 and 8 time points per patient. CDR1 and CDR2 from the germline V gene are KGHSH and LQKENI. Trimming removed 3 bases at V and 4 bases at J, with 14 bases between. The CDR3 runs 15 residues. The authors spiked synthetic TCR analog templates into each PCR. Sequencing was performed with immunoSEQ multiplex PCR; in TCRdb, only in-frame clones are kept and a portion is missing. The sample lists under 130,000 clones, around 85% occurring once. The chain uses TRBV18 and TRBJ2-3; D remains unclear. The TCR sequence derives from a man aged 45-65 years with urothelial cancer. The sample here was PBMCs, taken around atezolizumab (anti-PD-L1) treatment. This CDR3 reads CASSPVPDFPDTQYF. CDR3 coding DNA: TGTGCCAGCTCACCGGTACCAGACTTTCCAGATACGCAGTATTTT.